The clone carrying this T cell receptor (beta chain) was observed a few times. Its target is not known. The authors extracted RNA and reverse transcribed it into cDNA as the sequencing template. Generated by immunoSEQ multiplex PCR, the TCRdb table keeps only in-frame clones and is missing some. The sample contains more than 90,000 clones, around 61% of which appear only once. Germline CDR1 is GTSNPN and CDR2 is SVGIG (reference sequence). V was shortened by 2 bases and J by 7 bases, with 15 bases between the two germline ends. The CDR3 is 14 amino acids. Sorting of CD4+ and CD8+ T cells was performed on PBMCs. The sample belongs to a study of CD8+ T cells in alopecia areata. General study results and limits: Lesional tissue from the scalp (especially in alopecia totalis/universalis) showed higher clonality than normal scalp. Among patients, TCR sharing was less clear than in mice, a difference possibly due in part to HLA diversity in the patient population. Sequences from scalp samples also cover resident alphabeta T cells of normal skin.

The receptor was derived from a human donor in good health. The V call is TRBV30, the J call TRBJ1-5, with D possibly matching TRBD1 (5 bases). The material sequenced was CD4+ T cells sorted from blood. The CDR3 coding sequence is TGTGCCTGGAGTTTAAGGGGTTTCTCCCAGCCCCAGCATTTT. Encoded protein: CAWSLRGFSQPQHF.